One sample yielded the 22 T cell receptor beta chains listed below, sequenced in a study of blood T cell repertoires in COVID-19 (dated by TCRdb to about 2020). Library creation used the immunoSEQ multiplex PCR assay. In TCRdb, the immuneACCESS table is reduced to in-frame sequences with V and J assigned. These tables do not hold every clone; where another copy was compared, an unresolved V gene accounts for under half, and the others remain unexplained. The sample table holds under 75,000 clones, of which 72% were seen once. Of the sample, 4.8% is held by the ten largest clones. Source material: peripheral blood. These receptors originate from a woman in her seventies with COVID-19, enrolled during active disease.

The chain joins TRBV6-6 to TRBJ2-7; 7 bases fit TRBD1. V lost 6 bases, J lost 2 bases, and 10 bases stayed unmatched. Germline V gene data show CDR1 as MNHNY and CDR2 as SVGAGI (reference sequence). The CDR3 sequence is 15 residues long. The CDR3 spells CASRRQGIGAYEQYF. CDR3 DNA: TGTGCCAGCAGACGACAGGGAATAGGAGCCTACGAGCAGTACTTC.

The J gene is TRBJ1-1, the V gene TRBV6-2 or TRBV6-3, with 8 positions matching TRBD1. The V and J ends lost 4 bases and 3 bases, in that order; junction bases with no gene match: 13. Germline CDR1 is MNHEY and CDR2 is SVGEGT. The CDR3 has 17 amino acids. The CDR3 DNA is TGTGCCAGCAGTTCCCACCCGACAGGGGCATTGTACACTGAAGCTTTCTTT. This codes for CASSSHPTGALYTEAFF.

The chain employs TRBV5-1 and TRBJ2-7, with a possible D match to TRBD1 (5 bases). The CDR3 is 14 amino acids. The germline CDR1 and CDR2 sequences are SGHRS and YFSETQ. V shed 1 base and J shed 4 bases, with 12 bases lying between them. The CDR3 sequence: CASSLTQGGYEQYF. CDR3 bases: TGCGCCAGCAGCTTGACCCAGGGTGGGTACGAGCAGTACTTC.

The V call is TRBV19, the J call TRBJ1-1; D gene uncertain. The CDR3 loop spans 15 amino acids. Germline V gene sequence: CDR1 LNHDA, CDR2 SQIVND (reference sequence). Trimming shortened V by 1 base and J by 1 base, and 10 bases separated the two germline ends. CDR3 in DNA: TGTGCCAGTAGTATAGGTCTTCTTAGGAACACTGAAGCTTTCTTT. This encodes CASSIGLLRNTEAFF.

This sequence joins TRBV7-2 and TRBJ1-3; 11 bases are shared with TRBD1. The CDR3 runs to 15 residues. Germline trimming cut 1 base from V and 4 bases from J; bases unmatched to any gene: 0. Germline assignment: CDR1 SGHTA and CDR2 FQGNSA. CDR3 nucleotides: TGTGCCAGCAGCTTAGGGACAGGGGGCGGAAACACCATATATTTT. It is translated as CASSLGTGGGNTIYF.

The rearrangement uses TRBV11-2 and TRBJ2-5; 9 bases agree with TRBD2. CDR1 is SGHAT and CDR2 is FQNNGV in the germline V gene. This CDR3 spans 15 amino acids. V lost 3 bases to trimming and J lost 4 bases; unmatched junction nucleotides: 6. CDR3 loop: CASSLRLAGLETQYF. The DNA for the CDR3 is TGTGCCAGCAGCTTGCGGCTAGCGGGGTTAGAGACCCAGTACTTC. The complete variable domain, with remaining parts taken from reference TRBV11-2 and TRBJ2-5, reads EAGVAQSPRYKIIEKRQSVAFWCNPISGHATLYWYQQILGQGPKLLIQFQNNGVVDDSQLPKDRFSAERLKGVDSTLKIQPAKLEDSAVYLCASSLRLAGLETQYFGPGTRLLVL.

With regard to this clone: The same CDR3 also results from other DNA sequences found in this sample. The chain is built from TRBV6-5 and TRBJ1-5; 10 nucleotides match TRBD1. The CDR3 runs to 14 residues. Per germline, CDR1 MNHEY and CDR2 SVGAGI. After removal of 4 bases from V and 4 bases from J, the junction contained 1 base not matched to a gene. CDR3 nucleotide sequence: TGTGCCAGCAGTTGGACAGGGGGAAATCAGCCCCAGCATTTT. Translation gives CASSWTGGNQPQHF.

Only one count was recorded for this clone. The V and J genes are TRBV19 and TRBJ1-1, with a possible D match to TRBD1 (6 bases). Trimming took 2 bases from V and 5 from J, leaving 9 bases between them. The CDR3 extends over 13 amino acids. Looked up from germline, CDR1 is LNHDA and CDR2 is SQIVND (reference sequence). The CDR3 loop is CASSIQGSTEAFF. CDR3 in DNA: TGTGCCAGTAGTATACAGGGGAGTACTGAAGCTTTCTTT.

This chain links TRBV9 with TRBJ2-2, with 9 bases identical to TRBD1. V lost 4 bases, J lost 3 bases, and 7 bases stayed unmatched. Germline V gives CDR1 SGDLS, CDR2 YYNGEE. This CDR3 is built from 16 residues. Written as DNA, the CDR3 is TGTGCCAGCAGCCCCTTACAGGGGGCTCACACCGGGGAGCTGTTTTTT. This encodes CASSPLQGAHTGELFF.

The V call is TRBV6-2 or TRBV6-3, the J call TRBJ2-3, with TRBD2 matching over 11 bases. The CDR3 length is 16 residues. Per the germline V gene, CDR1 is MNHEY and CDR2 is SVGEGT. J gave up 2 bases and V 4 bases, and 5 bases lay outside the gene matches. The CDR3 nucleotides read TGTGCCAGCAGTTCTCGACTAGCGGGGACCACAGATACGCAGTATTTT. It encodes CASSSRLAGTTDTQYF.

The chain links TRBV20-1 to TRBJ2-5, with D perhaps TRBD1 (6 bases). Trimming shortened V by 6 bases and J by 5 bases, and 22 bases separated the two germline ends. Germline values: CDR1 DFQATT, CDR2 SNEGSKA (reference sequence). This CDR3 comprises 15 residues. As DNA, the CDR3 is TGCAGTGCCAGTACCCCGCAGGGGAGAGAGGAGACCCAGTACTTC. Its translation: CSASTPQGREETQYF.

This chain connects TRBV20-1 to TRBJ2-5; a weak D match, TRBD1 (6 bases). CDR1 DFQATT and CDR2 SNEGSKA come from the germline V gene (reference sequence). Between the trimmed V and J ends, which lost 6 bases and 5 bases, there was a span of 10 bases. This CDR3 contains 11 residues. The CDR3 protein is CSAKGVETQYF. In nucleotides, the CDR3 is TGCAGTGCCAAGGGGGTTGAGACCCAGTACTTC.

J is TRBJ2-1 and V is TRBV5-4; 8 bases are a match to TRBD2. Trimming took 6 bases from V and 5 from J; bases not matched to a gene: 7. This CDR3 contains 14 residues. CDR1 is SGHNT, CDR2 YYREEE, per germline (reference sequence). CDR3 sequence reads: CASIPGGGDNEQFF. In DNA, the CDR3 is TGTGCCAGCATCCCCGGGGGGGGTGACAATGAGCAGTTCTTC.

V is TRBV6-5 and J is TRBJ2-1, with TRBD2 as a possible D gene (5 bases). Germline CDR1 MNHEY, CDR2 SVGAGI. V lost 0 bases and J 3 bases, leaving 9 bases between the germline ends. CDR3 length equals 15 residues. Here the CDR3 reads CASSYSSGIYNEQFF. In DNA form, the CDR3 reads TGTGCCAGCAGTTACTCCTCGGGGATCTACAATGAGCAGTTCTTC.

This clone is a singleton in its sample. The V gene is TRBV5-1, the J gene TRBJ2-7, with 7 bases fitting TRBD1. V was clipped by 0 bases and J by 3 bases; unmatched bases: 3. Germline V gene lookup returns CDR1 SGHRS and CDR2 YFSETQ. This CDR3 contains 14 residues. The DNA of the CDR3 is TGCGCCAGCAGCTTGGTAGGGGGCTTCTACGAGCAGTACTTC. Translation gives CASSLVGGFYEQYF.

The chain recombines TRBV7-9 with TRBJ1-5; unclear D gene. This CDR3 contains 12 residues. Germline lookup yields CDR1 SEHNR and CDR2 FQNEAQ (reference sequence). V was shortened by 9 bases and J by 0 bases, with 6 bases between the two germline ends. The CDR3 protein is CASQYSNQPQHF. In nucleotides, the CDR3 is TGTGCCAGTCAGTATAGCAATCAGCCCCAGCATTTT.

The chain joins TRBV6-1 to TRBJ2-1; 13 positions agree with TRBD2. The CDR3 totals 17 residues. V lost 4 bases and J lost 4; bases outside the gene matches: 7. CDR1 and CDR2 (germline): MNHNS, SASEGT. CDR3 DNA sequence: TGTGCCAGCAGTGCTTTGGGACTAGCGGGGCTATACAATGAGCAGTTCTTC. Its translation: CASSALGLAGLYNEQFF.

V usage is TRBV19 and J usage is TRBJ2-5; TRBD2 matches at 13 bases. The trim removed 1 base at V and 4 bases at J, leaving 9 bases unmatched. In germline, CDR1 is LNHDA, CDR2 SQIVND (reference sequence). The CDR3 loop spans 18 amino acids. As DNA, the CDR3 is TGTGCCAGTAGTATAGGACTAGCGGGAGGAGGAGGCGGAGAGACCCAGTACTTC. It yields the protein CASSIGLAGGGGGETQYF.

V gene TRBV5-4 combines with J gene TRBJ1-2, with D maybe TRBD1 (5 bases). V lost 4 bases and J 1 base, leaving 11 bases between the germline ends. The CDR3 runs 14 residues. In germline, CDR1 is SGHNT, CDR2 YYREEE (reference sequence). The CDR3, as DNA: TGTGCCAGCAGCCTATGGGGCTTTAACTATGGCTACACCTTC. Translation gives CASSLWGFNYGYTF. The full variable domain, its missing parts supplied by reference TRBV5-4 and TRBJ1-2, is ETGVTQSPTHLIKTRGQQVTLRCSSQSGHNTVSWYQQALGQGPQFIFQYYREEENGRGNFPPRFSGLQFPNYSSELNVNALELDDSALYLCASSLWGFNYGYTFGSGTRLTVV.

CDR3 region: CASSYSLGGRDGYTF. The CDR3 nucleotides read TGTGCCAGCAGTTACTCCCTGGGGGGTCGGGATGGCTACACCTTC. The chain joins TRBV6-5 to TRBJ1-2; D is possibly TRBD1 (5 bases). V dropped 0 bases and J dropped 6 bases, with 14 bases sitting between them. Germline V gives CDR1 MNHEY, CDR2 SVGAGI. CDR3 length: 15 residues.

The chain couples TRBV19 to TRBJ2-2; 10 positions match TRBD2. V was clipped by 4 bases and J by 7 bases; unmatched bases: 15. Germline loops: CDR1 LNHDA, CDR2 SQIVND (reference sequence). CDR3 size: 18 residues. CDR3: CASSSPPSGRALIGELFF. The CDR3 DNA sequence: TGTGCCAGTAGTAGCCCTCCCAGCGGGAGGGCCCTCATCGGGGAGCTGTTTTTT.

The CDR3 sequence is CASSLGQDKDGNTIYF. The DNA of the CDR3 is TGCGCCAGCAGCCTGGGACAGGATAAGGATGGAAACACCATATATTTT. This chain links TRBV4-1 with TRBJ1-3, with 8 bases fitting TRBD1. Trimming removed 4 bases from V and 3 bases from J; junction bases left unmatched: 8. The CDR3 spans 16 residues. The germline V gene has CDR1 MGHRA and CDR2 YSYEKL.